The sequence of this TCR beta chain was determined in a study of shared clonotypes between healthy human individuals. Study-wide context: Each donor's CD4 naive and CD4 memory cells filled three plates apiece, CD8 naive two, and CD8 memory one. Study-level points and caveats: Estimated richness values were generally larger in naive subsets than in memory subsets. Four donors showed sharing of about 4.6% of naive CD4 clonotypes.

Using immunoSEQ multiplex PCR, the repertoire was profiled, and TCRdb retains in-frame clones only, with some absent. The table shows 630,000 or so clones, with about 98% occurring only once. Naive CD8 cells were CD45RO-negative, positively selected for CCR7, excluding terminally differentiated effector memory CD45RA+ cells. V was clipped by 5 bases and J by 3 bases, with 12 bases between them. Germline assignment: CDR1 SEHNR and CDR2 FQNEAQ (reference sequence). This CDR3 has 14 amino acids. Remarks on this clone: Its matching antigen is unknown.

The chain joins TRBV7-9 to TRBJ2-3; D is undetermined. The receptor's source is a man younger than 40 in good health. The specimen sequenced was naive CD8+ T cells sorted from blood. DNA of the CDR3: TGTGCCAGCAGCCCCCCCCAGGCTACAGATACGCAGTATTTT. Protein: CASSPPQATDTQYF.